The rows below give T cell receptor beta chains drawn from one sample of a study of Graves' ophthalmopathy and Graves' hyperthyroidism. TCRdb re-called the multiplex PCR reads through MiXCR, storing one row per CDR3 protein. The sample holds tens of thousands of distinct CDR3 sequences, around 48% seen once. Sequencing used peripheral blood. These TCRs come from an adult man with Graves' ophthalmopathy. The CDR3 runs from the conserved cysteine through the conserved F or W. Fields, in order: V gene, CDR3 protein.

>TRBV20-1
CSVGGLRYNEQYF
>TRBV10-1
CASSESRVGGDEQFF
>TRBV19
CASSSRRTGRDQPQHF
>TRBV11-3
CASSTGLAAYNEQFF
>TRBV5-1
CASSLDGRGTEALF
>TRBV7-9
CASSLGLSTDTQYF
>TRBV20-1
CNPRGTYGYTF
>TRBV20-1
CSAKTGTNEKLFF
>TRBV2
CASSELADPPGPFF
>TRBV20-1
CSAIGLAGGKETQYF
>TRBV7-9
CASSHPTAYEQYF
>TRBV2
CATGTSGRDTQYF
>TRBV6-1
CASSGTGDTDTQYF
>TRBV4-1
CASSQGQRGSDEQFF
>TRBV24-1
CATSADTLVQYF
>TRBV2
CASSGLTGGNTEAFF
>TRBV5-6
CASSLFDRDTEAFF
>TRBV13
CASSRSVGRGNEQFF
>TRBV9
CASSLEGGDFQETQCF
>TRBV7-8
CASSLAGGSYEQYF
>TRBV4-1
CASSQVQGPPGSTIYF
>TRBV20-1
CSAREDEKLFF
>TRBV29-1
CSVPGPWGEQYF
>TRBV15
CASTQGRSYSEQFF
>TRBV4-2
CASSQEDALGQNTGELFF
>TRBV5-4
CASSFLGGGDTEAFF
>TRBV4-1
CASSQESASLGTDTQYF
>TRBV19
CASRLQVSDTQYF
>TRBV5-1
CASRTQGAVYGYTF
>TRBV2
CASKVGYQETQYF
>TRBV3-1
CASSQLGQGGSYEQYF
>TRBV2
CASSMGGDNQPQHF
>TRBV6-4
CASRKTSGTYNEQFF
>TRBV7-2
CASSPRQGGEKLFF
>TRBV2
CASSYLHTGELFF
>TRBV9
CASSPTGAGRGLTDTQYF
>TRBV20-1
CSARGTDTQYF
>TRBV9
CASSVGLRAFF
>TRBV6-6
CASSPGGRDAYNSPLHF
>TRBV20-1
CSASQGNYGYTF
>TRBV15
CATVIKGQGRSFLWTRHQTQHF
>TRBV6-6
CASSYLGTNGHYEQYF
>TRBV9
CASSRQTPGGGRTDTQYF
>TRBV20-1
CSARQLPRETQYF
>TRBV2
CASNAGELFF
>TRBV27
CASSLEGASAGELFF
>TRBV29-1
CSVVPGEAYEQYF
>TRBV12-3/TRBV12-4
CASSSEHGTSWDEQFF
>TRBV19
CASSIQVADYEQYF
>TRBV19
CASTIQETQYF
>TRBV11-2
CASSISGHETQYF
>TRBV19
CASSIVGTGVTEAFF
>TRBV7-9
CASSLGTDYGYTF
>TRBV6-6
CASSTSGHYEQYF
>TRBV18
CASSPVTSGRSVFF
>TRBV7-3
CASSLTTGETAEQYF
>TRBV20-1
CSASASTGELFF
>TRBV19
CASRMDRASNYGYTF